This T cell receptor beta chain is from a study of graft-versus-host responses after intestinal transplantation (dated by TCRdb to the early 2020s). Background on the whole study: Multivisceral, liver-intestinal, or isolated intestinal transplants were received by the recipients. The cohort enrolled around 23 intestinal transplant recipients including one retransplant, and a few patients lacking pretransplant specimens were excluded. Rather than being sequenced by the commercial service, samples from three later patients were sequenced in-house on an Illumina MiSeq and processed with MiXCR. A peak of at least 4% donor T cells among recipient peripheral blood mononuclear cells was the definition used for donor T cell macrochimerism. To identify alloreactive clones, pre-transplant mixed lymphocyte reaction products were sequenced and then compared with unstimulated pre-transplant donor and recipient T cells. Bulk TCR-beta CDR3 sequencing was used to track graft-versus-host and host-versus-graft alloreactive T cell clones in the graft, circulation and bone marrow after intestinal transplantation. Every recipient was given anti-thymocyte globulin induction, followed by 2 to 4 years of maintenance tacrolimus and steroids. Study-wide findings and limitations: Conclusions were limited by the relatively low number and heterogeneity of intestinal transplant patients. In patients with donor T cell macrochimerism, the allografts had high GvH to HvG T cell clonal ratios. Early after transplant, declines in HvG clones were associated with peak levels of circulating GvH clones. GvH clones were found in recipient bone marrow, and some of the GvH clones appeared earlier in ileal mucosa or blood, which is consistent with an intestinal mucosal origin.

Including cysteine and phenylalanine, the CDR3 has 15 amino acids. The read is trimmed to its CDR3 DNA, 45 bases read in frame from base 1. Reading the germline V gene (reference sequence) gives CDR1 LNHNV and CDR2 YYDKDF. This sample's time point label indicates: cells obtained before transplantation from donor or recipient. CD3+CD4+ and CD3+CD8+ populations were FACS-sorted from unstimulated pre-transplant donor and recipient cells taken from spleen or lymph nodes. Worth noting for this clone: Its antigen is currently not known. The germline gene is not matched at one end of the junction; a read error may be the cause.

The library was obtained by the immunoSEQ multiplex PCR assay. For most patients, genomic DNA was isolated with the Qiagen DNeasy Blood and Tissue Kit and sent frozen to Adaptive Biotechnologies for TCR sequencing. For most patients, high-throughput TCR-beta CDR3 sequencing of genomic DNA was performed by Adaptive Biotechnologies. Concerning the study's data processing: TCR sequencing data were retrieved from Adaptive's ImmunoSEQ software for around 18 patients, whereas three other patients were processed with MiXCR and VDJtools. CD4 versus CD8 sorting errors were corrected by removing sequences found in both subsets at a frequency ratio below 5:1. CDR3 nucleotide sequences shared by donor and recipient were removed because the origin of these sequences could not be assigned. To count as alloreactive, a clone needed at least 2-fold expansion over unstimulated cells and a minimum CFSE-low frequency of 0.002% (template counts) or 0.001% (read counts). Mappable clones were those detected in sequenced pre-transplant spleen, lymph node, or MLR CFSE-low populations of the donor or recipient. The cumulative frequency of alloreactive clones was calculated as a percentage of all sequences, weighted by copy number. TCRdb provides this immuneACCESS table in a form limited to in-frame rearrangements. Some clones are lacking; in checked studies, under half of them reflect an unresolved V gene, and why the rest are absent is not known. Clone size and the V and J calls come from that table; the DNA yielded D and trimming. Across this sample there are approximately 49,000 clones, with roughly 95% seen only once. The ten largest clones add up to approximately 0.2% of the sample.

This receptor was taken from a human donor who was the organ donor for an intestinal transplant. This specimen consisted of unstimulated CD8+ T cells sorted from spleen or lymph node cells, obtained before transplant. Recombination connected TRBV15 to TRBJ2-7; TRBD1 fits 7 bases in the junction. The DNA sequence follows: TGTGCCGCCAGCCCCGACAGGGCAGACCTCCGCGAGCAGTACTTC. It translates as CAASPDRADLREQYF.